The present entry profiles one T cell receptor beta chain with its context. This CDR3 is built from 13 residues. Germline lookup yields CDR1 MDHEN and CDR2 SYDVKM. The V and J ends lost 8 bases and 8 bases respectively, with 16 bases between them. The data are from a study of T cell changes during pregnancy in multiple sclerosis. Assay used: immunoSEQ multiplex PCR; TCRdb lists only in-frame clones, some missing. The sample lists 130,000 or so clones, about 96% seen once, with around 0.46% in the top ten. The V and J genes are TRBV28 and TRBJ2-1; tentative D call: TRBD1 (5 bases). This TCR was recovered from a female donor with multiple sclerosis, enrolled in a pregnancy study. Sequences were derived from peripheral blood, sampled after pregnancy. This chain's CDR3 is CASGTGRSDEQFF. DNA for the CDR3: TGTGCCAGCGGAACAGGACGGAGCGATGAGCAGTTCTTC.